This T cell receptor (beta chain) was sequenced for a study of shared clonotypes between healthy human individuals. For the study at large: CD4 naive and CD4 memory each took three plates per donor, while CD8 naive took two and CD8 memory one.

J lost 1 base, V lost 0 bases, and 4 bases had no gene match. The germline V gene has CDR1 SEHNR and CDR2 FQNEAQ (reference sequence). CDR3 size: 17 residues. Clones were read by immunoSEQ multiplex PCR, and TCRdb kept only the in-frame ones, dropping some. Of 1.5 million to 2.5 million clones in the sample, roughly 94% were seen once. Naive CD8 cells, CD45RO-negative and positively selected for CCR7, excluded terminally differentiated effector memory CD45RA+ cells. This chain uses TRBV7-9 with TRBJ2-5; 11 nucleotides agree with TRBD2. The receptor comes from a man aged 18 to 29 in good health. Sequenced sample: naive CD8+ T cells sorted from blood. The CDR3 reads CASSLALTSGVQETQYF. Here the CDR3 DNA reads TGTGCCAGCAGCTTAGCGCTGACTAGCGGGGTCCAAGAGACCCAGTACTTC. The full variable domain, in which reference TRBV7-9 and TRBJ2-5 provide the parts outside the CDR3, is DTGVSQNPRHKITKRGQNVTFRCDPISEHNRLYWYRQTLGQGPEFLTYFQNEAQLEKSRLLSDRFSAERPKGSFSTLEIQRTEQGDSAMYLCASSLALTSGVQETQYFGPGTRLLVL.